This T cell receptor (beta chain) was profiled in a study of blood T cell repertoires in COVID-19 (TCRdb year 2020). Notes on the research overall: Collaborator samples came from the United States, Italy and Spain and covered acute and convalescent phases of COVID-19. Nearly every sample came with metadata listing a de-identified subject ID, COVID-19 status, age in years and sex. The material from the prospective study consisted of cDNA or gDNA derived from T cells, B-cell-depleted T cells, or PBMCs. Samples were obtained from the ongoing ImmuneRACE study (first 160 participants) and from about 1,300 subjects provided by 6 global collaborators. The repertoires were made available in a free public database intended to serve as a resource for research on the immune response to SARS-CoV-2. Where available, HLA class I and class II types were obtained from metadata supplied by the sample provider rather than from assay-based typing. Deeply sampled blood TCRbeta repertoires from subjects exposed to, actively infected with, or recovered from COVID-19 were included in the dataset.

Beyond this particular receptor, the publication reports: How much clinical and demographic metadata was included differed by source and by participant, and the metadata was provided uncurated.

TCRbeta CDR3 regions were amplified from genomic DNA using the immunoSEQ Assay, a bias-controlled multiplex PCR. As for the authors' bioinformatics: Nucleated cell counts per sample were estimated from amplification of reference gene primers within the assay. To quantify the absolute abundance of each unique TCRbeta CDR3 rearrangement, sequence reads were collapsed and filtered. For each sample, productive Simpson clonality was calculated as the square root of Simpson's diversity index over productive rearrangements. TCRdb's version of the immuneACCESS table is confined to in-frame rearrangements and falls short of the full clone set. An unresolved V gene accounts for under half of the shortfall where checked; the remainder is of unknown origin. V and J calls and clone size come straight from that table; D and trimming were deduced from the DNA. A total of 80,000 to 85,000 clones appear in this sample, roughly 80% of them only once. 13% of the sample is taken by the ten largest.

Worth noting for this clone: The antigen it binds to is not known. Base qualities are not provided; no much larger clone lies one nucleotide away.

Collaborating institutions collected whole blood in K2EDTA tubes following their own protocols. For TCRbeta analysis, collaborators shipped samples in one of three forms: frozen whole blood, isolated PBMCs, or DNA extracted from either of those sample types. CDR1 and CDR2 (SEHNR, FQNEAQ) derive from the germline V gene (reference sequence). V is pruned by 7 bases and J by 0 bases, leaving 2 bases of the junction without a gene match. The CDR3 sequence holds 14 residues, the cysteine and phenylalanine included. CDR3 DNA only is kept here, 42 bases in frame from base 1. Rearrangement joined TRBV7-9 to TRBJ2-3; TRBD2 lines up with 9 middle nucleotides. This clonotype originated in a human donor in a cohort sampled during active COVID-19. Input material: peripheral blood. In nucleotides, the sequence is TGTGCCAGCACCGGGACTAGCAGCACAGATACGCAGTATTTT. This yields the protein CASTGTSSTDTQYF.